These 26 T cell receptor beta chains were sequenced from one sample in a study of blood T cells in healthy people across ages (dated by TCRdb to the mid-2010s). Libraries were constructed by 5' RACE. Sequencing was performed on an Illumina HiSeq 2500. The second PCR ran for about 6 to 12 cycles and used a J-beta primer mix along with a sample-barcoded 5' primer. In TCRdb, the public reads were trimmed at Q25 with fastp and aligned with MiXCR, with productive beta chains retained. Every distinct CDR3 protein forms one entry, paired with its most common genes and DNA. The sample contains about 780,000 distinct CDR3 sequences, more than 35% of them found a single time. Of the sample, 15% to 20% falls within the top ten clones. The sample consisted of blood. These receptors originate from an elderly man in good health.

The gene calls are TRBV7-8 and TRBJ2-7; D unresolved. V was pared by 7 bases and J by 0 bases, with 13 bases between. This CDR3 has 14 residues. Germline V gene sequence: CDR1 SGHVS, CDR2 FQNEAQ. Written as DNA, the CDR3 is TGTGCCAGCACCGAGAACTTTGCCTCCTACGAGCAGTACTTC. It is translated as CASTENFASYEQYF.

The chain combines TRBV7-2 with TRBJ2-3, with 10 bases identical to TRBD1. The germline V gene has CDR1 SGHTA and CDR2 FQGNSA. V trimming: 5 bases; J trimming: 3 bases; junction bases outside the gene matches: 8. The CDR3 loop spans 16 amino acids. The CDR3 here is CASSVVRDRGTDTQYF. The DNA of the CDR3 is TGTGCCAGCAGCGTTGTCCGGGACAGGGGAACAGATACGCAGTATTTT.

The chain carries TRBV20-1 and TRBJ1-5, with a weak D call TRBD1 (6 bases). Looked up from germline, CDR1 is DFQATT and CDR2 is SNEGSKA (reference sequence). This CDR3 region has 15 residues. In nucleotides, the CDR3 is TGCAGCACGGGGGCCGGGGGAATCGGCAATCAGCCCCAGCATTTT. This codes for CSTGAGGIGNQPQHF.

The chain joins TRBV27 to TRBJ2-1; weak D call: TRBD1 (6 bases). CDR1 and CDR2 from the germline V gene are MNHEY and SMNVEV (reference sequence). V was pared by 3 bases and J by 4 bases, with 16 bases between. The CDR3 contains 16 residues. The CDR3 DNA reads TGTGCCAGCAGTTTCGTCACAGGGCGGGCATACAATGAGCAGTTCTTC. Translated: CASSFVTGRAYNEQFF.

About this clonotype: A read error is possible here, since a much larger clone lies one base away. The chain employs TRBV20-1 and TRBJ2-1, with 10 bases aligning to TRBD1. Per the germline V gene, CDR1 is DFQATT and CDR2 is SNEGSKA (reference sequence). The CDR3 is made up of 15 amino acids. Trimming at V came to 6 bases and at J to 13 bases, leaving 18 bases not matched to a gene. CDR3 residues: CSAHRDRGAQETQFF. CDR3 DNA sequence: TGCAGTGCGCACCGGGACAGGGGCGCCCAAGAGACCCAGTTCTTC.

This clonotype was detected a few times. The chain recombines TRBV18 with TRBJ2-7; 9 bases match TRBD1. CDR3 length: 16 amino acids. V was pared by 6 bases and J by 2 bases, with 11 bases of the junction left unmatched. Germline values: CDR1 KGHSH, CDR2 LQKENI. The CDR3 loop reads CASSQLPGQGTYEQYF. CDR3 nucleotides: TGTGCCAGCTCGCAGCTACCGGGACAGGGAACCTACGAGCAGTACTTC.

The J gene is TRBJ2-5, the V gene TRBV3-1; D not certain. The CDR3 spans 15 residues. V lost 1 base and J lost 0, with 9 bases in between. CDR1 and CDR2 (germline): LGHDT, YNNKEL (reference sequence). The CDR3 region has the DNA TGTGCCAGCAGCCAAGGCACTCCGTACCAAGAGACCCAGTACTTC. Its protein product is CASSQGTPYQETQYF.

Here the CDR3 DNA reads TGCGCCAGCAGCCCCTCTACCACCGGACGGTCCAAAAACATTCAGTACTTC. This translates into CASSPSTTGRSKNIQYF. The chain is built from TRBV5-1 and TRBJ2-4; no clear D. The CDR3 is made up of 17 amino acids. Germline V gene lookup returns CDR1 SGHRS and CDR2 YFSETQ. Between the trimmed V and J ends, which lost 4 bases and 2 bases, there was a span of 19 bases. Full variable domain (outside the CDR3, taken from reference TRBV5-1 and TRBJ2-4): KAGVTQTPRYLIKTRGQQVTLSCSPISGHRSVSWYQQTPGQGLQFLFEYFSETQRNKGNFPGRFSGRQFSNSRSEMNVSTLELGDSALYLCASSPSTTGRSKNIQYFGAGTRLSVL.

This clonotype is a singleton in its sample. This chain links TRBV20-1 with TRBJ1-5; perhaps TRBD1 as D (6 bases). Germline loops: CDR1 DFQATT, CDR2 SNEGSKA (reference sequence). Deletions cut 5 bases from V and 7 bases from J, with 18 bases between. The CDR3 contains 14 residues. The CDR3 is CSALGPRGRQPQHF. CDR3 coding DNA: TGCAGTGCTCTAGGGCCAAGGGGGAGGCAGCCCCAGCATTTT.

The V call is TRBV5-1, the J call TRBJ2-7; possible D gene TRBD1, 5 bases. Germline V gene lookup returns CDR1 SGHRS and CDR2 YFSETQ. The length of the CDR3 is 14 residues. Trimming pared 5 bases from V and 1 base from J, leaving 13 bases between. The chain's CDR3 is CASSSSTGSYEQYF. DNA of the CDR3: TGCGCCAGCAGTTCCTCAACAGGTTCCTACGAGCAGTACTTC.

The rearrangement joins TRBV2 to TRBJ2-3; TRBD2 aligns across 14 bases. The CDR3 sequence is 17 residues long. The germline gives CDR1 SNHLY, CDR2 FYNNEI. With 7 bases clipped from V and 5 bases from J, the junction kept 11 bases outside the gene matches. DNA for the CDR3: TGTGCCAGCAATAGTATGGGACTAGCGGGAGCCAGAGATACGCAGTATTTT. Translating it yields CASNSMGLAGARDTQYF.

The V call is TRBV30, the J call TRBJ1-2; tentatively, D is TRBD1 (6 bases). The V gene lost 4 bases and the J gene lost 3 bases, with 9 bases spanning the gap. This CDR3 has 12 residues. Germline V lookup: CDR1 GTSNPN, CDR2 SVGIG (reference sequence). The CDR3 sequence: CAWTRGDYGYTF. CDR3 in DNA: TGTGCCTGGACGAGGGGGGACTATGGCTACACCTTC.

The chain uses TRBV6-2 or TRBV6-3 and TRBJ2-2; D may correspond to TRBD1 or TRBD2 (5 bases each). Germline values: CDR1 MNHEY, CDR2 SVGEGT. V dropped 6 bases and J dropped 6 bases, with 17 bases sitting between them. The CDR3 covers 15 residues. The CDR3 protein is CASRSSGPYAGELFF. In DNA form, the CDR3 reads TGTGCCAGCAGATCGTCGGGACCATACGCCGGGGAGCTGTTTTTT.

CDR3 in amino acids: CASSPVGQGARKEQYF. The CDR3 DNA sequence: TGTGCCAGCAGTCCTGTCGGACAGGGGGCCCGAAAAGAGCAGTACTTC. The chain joins TRBV28 to TRBJ2-7, with TRBD1 identical over 11 bases. This CDR3 comprises 16 residues. Germline values: CDR1 MDHEN, CDR2 SYDVKM. V lost 5 bases, J lost 7 bases, and 13 bases stayed unmatched.

This clonotype was detected once. The chain has TRBV5-6 and TRBJ2-3; D is perhaps TRBD2 (6 bases). The CDR3 is 15 amino acids. V was cut by 0 bases and J by 2 bases, with 10 bases left in between. Germline CDR1 is SGHDT and CDR2 is YYEEEE. The CDR3 sequence: CASSLDSGFTDTQYF. For the CDR3, the DNA is TGTGCCAGCAGCTTGGATAGCGGTTTCACAGATACGCAGTATTTT.

The V call is TRBV27, the J call TRBJ2-7; 9 positions agree with TRBD1. Trimming cost V 6 bases and J 2 bases; bases outside gene matches: 5. Germline lookup yields CDR1 MNHEY and CDR2 SMNVEV (reference sequence). There are 14 residues in the CDR3. This CDR3 is CASSSNRGPYEQYF. The CDR3 DNA sequence: TGTGCCAGCAGCTCCAACAGGGGGCCCTACGAGCAGTACTTC.

This clonotype was seen ten or more times. V gene TRBV20-1 combines with J gene TRBJ1-5; TRBD1 matches at 10 bases. The CDR3 length is 17 residues. From germline, CDR1 is DFQATT and CDR2 SNEGSKA (reference sequence). V lost 5 bases to trimming and J lost 1 base; unmatched junction nucleotides: 11. CDR3 protein: CSAGEGTGVGSNQPQHF. The CDR3 nucleotides read TGCAGTGCTGGGGAGGGGACAGGGGTTGGAAGCAATCAGCCCCAGCATTTT.

This clonotype was counted a few times. This chain uses TRBV5-1 with TRBJ2-7, with 7 bases aligning to TRBD2. Germline CDR1 and CDR2: SGHRS and YFSETQ. The CDR3 extends over 17 amino acids. J lost 3 bases, V lost 1 base, and 13 bases had no gene match. The CDR3 nucleotides are TGCGCCAGCAGCTTGTCCGCCTCCGGGACTATACTCTACGAGCAGTACTTC. It yields the protein CASSLSASGTILYEQYF.

The chain couples TRBV4-1 to TRBJ1-2; D is unresolved. V dropped 1 base and J dropped 1 base, with 7 bases sitting between them. The CDR3 spans 14 residues. Germline CDR1 reads MGHRA; CDR2 reads YSYEKL. The CDR3 nucleotides are TGCGCCAGCAGCCAAGCGGACGTTAACTATGGCTACACCTTC. Translated: CASSQADVNYGYTF.

This clonotype has just a few counts. The chain has TRBV30 and TRBJ2-4, with a possible D match to TRBD2 (7 bases). The CDR3 has 14 amino acids. Trimming removed 2 bases from V and 1 base from J, with 9 bases in between. Per the germline V gene, CDR1 is GTSNPN and CDR2 is SVGIG (reference sequence). DNA for the CDR3: TGTGCCTGGAGTCGGGGGGCGGCCAAAAACATTCAGTACTTC. This encodes CAWSRGAAKNIQYF.

A remark on this clonotype: At one of its ends the junction is not consistent with the germline gene, which may arise from a read error. The rearrangement uses TRBV12-3 or TRBV12-4 and TRBJ2-7, with TRBD1 matching over 7 bases. This CDR3 has 13 residues. The CDR3 is CANSDGTVYEQYF. The CDR3 DNA follows: TGTGCCAACAGTGACGGGACAGTCTACGAGCAGTACTTC.

The chain carries TRBV7-2 and TRBJ2-3; 11 bases match TRBD2. The CDR3 covers 15 residues. J was trimmed by 3 bases and V by 4 bases; bases with no gene match: 3. CDR1 and CDR2 from the germline V gene are SGHTA and FQGNSA. CDR3 in DNA: TGTGCCAGCAGCTCGACTAGCGGGAAGACAGATACGCAGTATTTT. Protein: CASSSTSGKTDTQYF. Full variable domain (outside the CDR3, taken from reference TRBV7-2 and TRBJ2-3): GAGVSQSPSNKVTEKGKDVELRCDPISGHTALYWYRQSLGQGLEFLIYFQGNSAPDKSGLPSDRFSAERTGGSVSTLTIQRTQQEDSAVYLCASSSTSGKTDTQYFGPGTRLTVL.

In its sample, this clonotype was seen a few times. The genes are TRBV5-1 and TRBJ1-2; no clear D gene. The length of the CDR3 is 14 residues. Germline CDR1 is SGHRS and CDR2 is YFSETQ. Trimming removed 0 bases from V and 2 bases from J, with 8 bases in between. Here the CDR3 DNA reads TGCGCCAGCAGCTTGGGGGAGCGAAACTATGGCTACACCTTC. The encoded protein is CASSLGERNYGYTF. The full variable domain, its missing parts supplied by reference TRBV5-1 and TRBJ1-2, is KAGVTQTPRYLIKTRGQQVTLSCSPISGHRSVSWYQQTPGQGLQFLFEYFSETQRNKGNFPGRFSGRQFSNSRSEMNVSTLELGDSALYLCASSLGERNYGYTFGSGTRLTVV.

The chain joins TRBV2 to TRBJ2-1; no reliable D call. V dropped 8 bases and J dropped 1 base, with 9 bases sitting between them. The CDR3 contains 13 residues. CDR1 is SNHLY, CDR2 FYNNEI, per germline. CDR3 sequence (DNA): TGTGCCAGCGACGACGGTTCCTACAATGAGCAGTTCTTC. Translated: CASDDGSYNEQFF.

This rearrangement joins TRBV7-2 to TRBJ2-7; 8 nucleotides align to TRBD2. CDR3 length: 19 amino acids. Looked up from germline, CDR1 is SGHTA and CDR2 is FQGNSA. Losses at the gene ends were 5 bases for V and 3 bases for J; bases not matched to a gene: 21. The chain's CDR3 is CASSITVGGRPLDGYEQYF. The CDR3 coding sequence is TGTGCCAGCAGCATCACGGTCGGCGGGAGGCCCCTTGATGGCTACGAGCAGTACTTC.

Note on this clonotype: The junction differs from germline at one of its ends, possibly a read error. The CDR3: CAITEDVSGEQYF. In nucleotides, the CDR3 is TGTGCCATCACTGAGGATGTCTCTGGAGAGCAGTACTTC. The chain couples TRBV10-3 to TRBJ2-7, with D uncertain. The length of the CDR3 is 13 residues. Per the germline V gene, CDR1 is ENHRY and CDR2 is SYGVKD.